The 5 T cell receptor beta chains given below trace back to one sample, sequenced in a study of Tregs in tolerant kidney transplant recipients. The assay was immunoSEQ multiplex PCR, and TCRdb's table has in-frame clones only and misses some. The repertoire shows approximately 49,000 clones; the top ten hold roughly 0.8%. The source was CD4+ T cells from blood, collected before the transplant. All receptors derive from a human donor who received a combined kidney and bone marrow transplant.

The covered CDR3 bases are TGTGCCAGCAGCGGCAGGGACAGGGGCTACGAG. Its protein product is CASSGRDRGYE. The CDR3 reads in full as CASSGRDRGYEQYF. This chain connects TRBV7-8 to TRBJ2-7, with TRBD1 matching over 10 bases. Read sequence stops 3 residues before the CDR3 end, and the germline J gene provides the missing end. Germline V gene lookup returns CDR1 SGHVS and CDR2 FQNEAQ. The CDR3 contains 14 residues. Trimming cost V 5 bases and J 3 bases; bases outside gene matches: 4.

With respect to this clone: The read halts 3 residues ahead of the CDR3 end, with the missing end drawn from the germline J gene. The chain recombines TRBV7-9 with TRBJ1-1; perhaps TRBD1 as D (5 bases). V was clipped by 5 bases and J by 4 bases, with 11 bases between them. Germline V lookup: CDR1 SEHNR, CDR2 FQNEAQ (reference sequence). This CDR3 has 13 residues. The CDR3 DNA, read in part, is TGTGCCAGCAGCCCCGTGGGGGGCACTGAA. This encodes CASSPVGGTE. The entire CDR3 protein reads CASSPVGGTEAFF.

With regard to this clone: The observed sequence ends 3 residues before the CDR3 terminus, with the missing tail filled in from the germline J gene. This chain joins TRBV20-1 and TRBJ2-2; a weak D match, TRBD1 (6 bases). Trimming removed 5 bases from V and 3 bases from J, with 10 bases in between. The CDR3 consists of 13 residues. CDR1 is DFQATT, CDR2 SNEGSKA, per germline (reference sequence). CDR3 protein: CSAPPGDTGELFF. The sequenced CDR3 bases are TGCAGTGCTCCCCCAGGGGACACCGGGGAG.

To note about this clone: The read stops 3 residues short of the end of the CDR3; the missing end is completed from the germline J gene. The rearrangement joins TRBV5-1 to TRBJ1-4; unclear D gene. The CDR3 consists of 15 residues. Germline assignment: CDR1 SGHRS and CDR2 YFSETQ. Trimming left V 0 bases short and J 4 bases short, with 10 bases between. The CDR3 reads CASSLEDSLNEKLFF. The part of the CDR3 DNA that was read is TGCGCCAGCAGCTTGGAGGACTCCCTTAATGAAAAA.

On this clone itself: The read terminates 3 residues ahead of where the CDR3 ends, so the germline J gene completes it. The V and J genes are TRBV20-1 and TRBJ2-5; 7 bases line up with TRBD2. The CDR3 length is 14 residues. Germline values: CDR1 DFQATT, CDR2 SNEGSKA (reference sequence). The V and J ends lost 1 base and 3 bases, in that order; junction bases with no gene match: 5. The covered CDR3 bases are TGCAGTGCTAGAGGGAGCGGGAAGGAAGAGACC. Translating gives CSARGSGKEET. The whole CDR3 region reads CSARGSGKEETQYF.